Each of the 3 T cell receptor beta chains below was sequenced from the same sample in a study of T-cell reconstitution after alpha-beta-depleted transplantation in children. Unique molecular identifiers were incorporated during preparation of the TCRbeta library. TCRdb re-called the PCR reads through MiXCR, storing one row per CDR3 protein. The sample carries approximately 190,000 distinct CDR3 sequences, around 5.9% recorded once. The source was PBMCs, collected before TCRalphabeta/CD19-depleted stem cell transplant. The receptors stem from a girl in the first two years of life with combined immunodeficiency, due to receive a stem cell transplant.

This clonotype was recorded many times. This chain joins TRBV12-3 or TRBV12-4 and TRBJ2-5; no reliable D call. The CDR3 totals 14 residues. The germline V and J ends were trimmed by 6 bases and 0 bases, with 11 bases remaining between them. CDR3 coding DNA: TGTGCCAGCAGACCCTACTTGTACCAAGAGACCCAGTACTTC. Protein product: CASRPYLYQETQYF.

In this sample, this clonotype turned up many times. An end of the junction does not agree with germline; a read error may underlie this. CDR3 amino acids: CASSLAGAADTQYF. As DNA, the CDR3 is TGTGCCAGCAGTTTAGCAGGGGCCGCAGATACGCAGTATTTT. J is TRBJ2-3 and V is TRBV7-2; a weak D match, TRBD1 (6 bases). CDR1 is SGHTA and CDR2 is FQGNSA in the germline V gene. The CDR3 consists of 14 residues.

This clonotype was recorded at least ten times. J is TRBJ2-1 and V is TRBV12-3 or TRBV12-4, with D possibly called TRBD1 or TRBD2 (5 bases each). This CDR3 is built from 13 residues. V lost 1 base, J lost 10 bases, and 11 bases lay in between. The CDR3 here is CASSLGGLWEQFF. CDR3 nucleotide sequence: TGTGCCAGCAGTTTAGGGGGGTTGTGGGAGCAGTTCTTC.